This TCR beta chain emerged from a study of OX40 agonist ivuxolimab in advanced cancers. Study in general: Patients assigned to dose escalation were diagnosed with hepatocellular carcinoma, melanoma, renal cell or head and neck cancer. Checkpoint inhibitors had been given previously to approximately 40% of patients. Study-level points and caveats: Undetermined was the antigen specificity of the expanded peripheral T cells. Blood T cells, both CD4+ and CD8+, expanded clonally by week 6 at 0.1 to 3.0 mg/kg.

Germline V gene lookup returns CDR1 SGHTA and CDR2 FQGNSA. The trim removed 4 bases at V and 1 base at J, leaving 10 bases unmatched. The CDR3 covers 18 residues. With respect to this clone: Its antigen is still unknown.

Clones were sequenced by immunoSEQ multiplex PCR, and TCRdb holds only the in-frame ones, with some missing. The sample consists of roughly 62,000 clones, less than 85% of them appearing once. V is TRBV7-2 and J is TRBJ2-2; 9 bases agree with TRBD1. The sequence was obtained from an adult with an advanced solid tumor such as melanoma, head and neck, liver or kidney cancer. The starting material was CD4+ or CD8+ T cells sorted from blood, obtained in a trial of the OX40 agonist ivuxolimab. CDR3 bases: TGTGCCAGCAGCTACCGAGTCTTGGACAGGGGGAACACCGGGGAGCTGTTTTTT. Translating it yields CASSYRVLDRGNTGELFF.